These 11 T cell receptor beta chains came from one sample sequenced in a study of cytomegalovirus exposure and HLA in healthy donors. Amplification used 60 Vbeta primers and 13 Jbeta primers. Data came from immunoSEQ multiplex PCR; TCRdb stores just in-frame clones and leaves some out. The sample carries about 200,000 clones, more than 75% recorded once. The source material was PBMCs. The receptors were gathered from a woman in her 40s in good health and CMV-seronegative.

V is TRBV7-2 and J is TRBJ2-7; 14 nucleotides line up with TRBD2. After removal of 5 bases from V and 6 bases from J, the junction contained 3 bases not matched to a gene. CDR1 is SGHTA, CDR2 FQGNSA, per germline. The CDR3 extends over 14 amino acids. CDR3 nucleotide sequence: TGTGCCAGCAGCGGACTAGCGGGAGGATCCGAGCAGTACTTC. This encodes CASSGLAGGSEQYF.

The chain employs TRBV7-6 and TRBJ1-4; D is unclear. CDR3 size: 17 residues. V was pared by 4 bases and J by 7 bases, with 22 bases between. Germline-derived CDR1 and CDR2 are SGHVS and FNYEAQ. CDR3 nucleotide sequence: TGTGCCAGCAGCTCCCAGGACGGGAGCGGAGAAGGTGAAAAACTGTTTTTT. Amino acids: CASSSQDGSGEGEKLFF.

The rearrangement joins TRBV4-1 to TRBJ1-3, with 7 nucleotides matching TRBD1. V gave up 2 bases and J gave up 2 bases; unmatched junction bases: 3. CDR1 MGHRA and CDR2 YSYEKL come from the germline V gene. The CDR3 length is 15 residues. CDR3 sequence reads: CASSQLQGTGNTIYF. CDR3 coding DNA: TGCGCCAGCAGCCAACTACAGGGGACTGGAAACACCATATATTTT.

CDR3: CAISESSSSNQPQHF. CDR3 DNA sequence: TGTGCCATCAGTGAGTCATCGAGCTCCAATCAGCCCCAGCATTTT. The V call is TRBV10-3, the J call TRBJ1-5; D unclear. Germline V gene data show CDR1 as ENHRY and CDR2 as SYGVKD. V lost 0 bases and J 3 bases, leaving 9 bases between the germline ends. The CDR3 consists of 15 residues.

The rearrangement uses TRBV7-9 and TRBJ1-1, with 7 bases fitting TRBD1. This CDR3 is built from 16 residues. The V gene's germline CDR1 is SEHNR and CDR2 FQNEAQ (reference sequence). Trimming took 1 base from V and 1 from J; bases not matched to a gene: 6. The CDR3 nucleotides read TGTGCCAGCAGCTTAGGAGGGGGCGAGGGGAACACTGAAGCTTTCTTT. Translating it yields CASSLGGGEGNTEAFF. The full variable domain, with the rest looked up from reference TRBV7-9 and TRBJ1-1, is DTGVSQNPRHKITKRGQNVTFRCDPISEHNRLYWYRQTLGQGPEFLTYFQNEAQLEKSRLLSDRFSAERPKGSFSTLEIQRTEQGDSAMYLCASSLGGGEGNTEAFFGQGTRLTVV.

For the CDR3, the DNA is TGTGCCAGCAGGGCAGGGTTCGGAGTCCAAGAGACCCAGTACTTC. It codes for CASRAGFGVQETQYF. J is TRBJ2-5 and V is TRBV27; the D gene is possibly TRBD1 (5 bases). The germline V gene encodes CDR1 MNHEY and CDR2 SMNVEV (reference sequence). The CDR3 has 15 residues. Between the trimmed V and J ends, which lost 6 bases and 1 base, there was a span of 15 bases.

The chain joins TRBV6-6 to TRBJ2-5; 9 nucleotides agree with TRBD1. CDR1 MNHNY and CDR2 SVGAGI come from the germline V gene (reference sequence). The length of the CDR3 is 15 residues. The junction had 8 bases not matched to a gene; V was cut back by 6 bases and J by 3 bases. The CDR3 protein is CASRPQGAAKETQYF. The CDR3 bases are TGTGCCAGCAGGCCACAGGGGGCGGCTAAAGAGACCCAGTACTTC.

The chain has TRBV6-1 and TRBJ2-1; 7 bases align to TRBD1. In germline, CDR1 is MNHNS, CDR2 SASEGT. The CDR3 sequence is 15 residues long. After removal of 10 bases from V and 0 bases from J, the junction contained 9 bases not matched to a gene. The CDR3 reads CATSPGGTSYNEQFF. In DNA form, the CDR3 reads TGTGCCACCTCACCAGGGGGAACCTCCTACAATGAGCAGTTCTTC.

This sequence joins TRBV5-6 and TRBJ2-5; D is unresolved. V lost 0 bases and J lost 4, with 7 bases in between. This CDR3 spans 13 amino acids. From germline, CDR1 is SGHDT and CDR2 YYEEEE. DNA for the CDR3: TGTGCCAGCAGCTTGGCCGTCGTAGAGACCCAGTACTTC. Translated, it gives CASSLAVVETQYF.

V and J are TRBV16 and TRBJ2-5; 11 bases fit TRBD1. The junction had 5 bases not matched to a gene; V was cut back by 2 bases and J by 6 bases. Germline lookup yields CDR1 KGHSY and CDR2 FQNENV. The CDR3 consists of 15 residues. This CDR3 is CASSQPGQGGKTQYF. CDR3 nucleotide sequence: TGTGCCAGCAGCCAACCGGGACAGGGGGGGAAGACCCAGTACTTC.

CDR3 sequence (DNA): TGTGCCAGCAGTCTGTCTTGGGGACAGGGAAGCAGGGAGCAGTACTTC. Amino acid sequence: CASSLSWGQGSREQYF. V and J are TRBV28 and TRBJ2-7, with TRBD1 matching over 9 bases. The CDR3 spans 16 residues. The V gene end was trimmed by 5 bases and the J gene end by 7 bases; junction bases not matched to a gene: 15. Germline CDR1 reads MDHEN; CDR2 reads SYDVKM.